Reported below is one TCR beta chain. Its antigen remains unidentified. This record belongs to a study of T cells in tuberculosis. Turning to the study itself: A South African cohort included IGRA-negative adolescents, latently infected IGRA-positive adolescents and adults with active tuberculosis. Study-wide points: Smaller alpha distances in active tuberculosis partly reflected shorter CDR3-alpha lengths. Active tuberculosis alpha repertoires lay closer to GMM-specific TCRs than controls'.

V lost 5 bases and J lost 9; bases outside the gene matches: 13. The CDR3 length is 16 residues. The germline gives CDR1 SNHLY, CDR2 FYNNEI. Only in-frame clones appear in the TCRdb table, and some are missing; sequencing was by immunoSEQ multiplex PCR. The sample includes 30,000 to 35,000 clones, roughly nine tenths of them seen just once. Tuberculin skin test and IGRA determined adolescents' latent tuberculosis status at entry. This rearrangement joins TRBV2 to TRBJ1-4, with 9 bases fitting TRBD1. The clonotype comes from a donor aged 5 to 30 with latent tuberculosis or without tuberculosis infection. Sequenced material: PBMCs. The CDR3 DNA reads TGTGCCAGCAGTCTTTCTGCCGGACAGGGGCGGCAAAAACTGTTTTTT. This encodes CASSLSAGQGRQKLFF.